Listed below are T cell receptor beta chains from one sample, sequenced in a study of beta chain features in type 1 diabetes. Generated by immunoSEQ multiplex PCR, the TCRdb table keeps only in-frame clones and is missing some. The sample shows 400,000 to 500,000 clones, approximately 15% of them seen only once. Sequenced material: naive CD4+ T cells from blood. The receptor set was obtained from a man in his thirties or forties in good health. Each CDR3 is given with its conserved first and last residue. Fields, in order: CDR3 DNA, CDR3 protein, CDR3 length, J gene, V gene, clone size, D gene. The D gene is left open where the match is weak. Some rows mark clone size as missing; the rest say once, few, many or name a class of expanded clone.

CDR3nt: TGTGCCAGCAGCTTAGGCACAGATACGCAGTATTTT
CDR3aa: CASSLGTDTQYF
len: 12
j_gene: TRBJ2-3
v_gene: TRBV7-2
abundance: few
d_gene: -

CDR3nt: TGTGCCTGGAGTGTACGTTCTAGCGGGAACTACAATGAGCAGTTCTTC
CDR3aa: CAWSVRSSGNYNEQFF
len: 16
j_gene: TRBJ2-1
v_gene: TRBV30
abundance: -
d_gene: TRBD2

CDR3nt: TGTGCCAGCAGCGCCACAGGGCTGCTCACTGAAGCTTTCTTT
CDR3aa: CASSATGLLTEAFF
len: 14
j_gene: TRBJ1-1
v_gene: TRBV7-2
abundance: -
d_gene: -

CDR3nt: TGTGCCAGCAGCTTTAGCCGGGTGGGAGAGACCCAGTACTTC
CDR3aa: CASSFSRVGETQYF
len: 14
j_gene: TRBJ2-5
v_gene: TRBV7-2
abundance: -
d_gene: -

CDR3nt: TGTGCCAGCAGCTTGGCGGGGGGCCGCGACAATGAGCAGTTCTTC
CDR3aa: CASSLAGGRDNEQFF
len: 15
j_gene: TRBJ2-1
v_gene: TRBV5-4
abundance: -
d_gene: -

CDR3nt: TGCGCCAGCAGCCGATTGTCGCAGGGGTTCGATGGCTACACCTTC
CDR3aa: CASSRLSQGFDGYTF
len: 15
j_gene: TRBJ1-2
v_gene: TRBV4-1
abundance: few
d_gene: -

CDR3nt: TGTGCCAGCAGCCCTCAGGGGAGGGACACTGAAGCTTTCTTT
CDR3aa: CASSPQGRDTEAFF
len: 14
j_gene: TRBJ1-1
v_gene: TRBV7-2
abundance: few
d_gene: -

CDR3nt: TGTGCCAGCAGCGCCGAAGGGGGACCCGGGGCCAACGTCCTGACTTTC
CDR3aa: CASSAEGGPGANVLTF
len: 16
j_gene: TRBJ2-6
v_gene: TRBV9
abundance: few
d_gene: -

CDR3nt: TGTGCCAGCAGCTTAAACGGGGGCGGAGAGACCCAGTACTTC
CDR3aa: CASSLNGGGETQYF
len: 14
j_gene: TRBJ2-5
v_gene: TRBV7-2
abundance: -
d_gene: -

CDR3nt: TGTGCCATCAGTGAGGGGTGGAATCAGCCCCAGCATTTT
CDR3aa: CAISEGWNQPQHF
len: 13
j_gene: TRBJ1-5
v_gene: TRBV10-3
abundance: few
d_gene: -

CDR3nt: TGCGCCAGCAGTCCGGGGACTAGCGACTACAATGAGCAGTTCTTC
CDR3aa: CASSPGTSDYNEQFF
len: 15
j_gene: TRBJ2-1
v_gene: TRBV23-1
abundance: many
d_gene: TRBD2

CDR3nt: TGCGCCAGCAGCCGCAGCGGGAGTTCAGCAGATACGCAGTATTTT
CDR3aa: CASSRSGSSADTQYF
len: 15
j_gene: TRBJ2-3
v_gene: TRBV4-1
abundance: few
d_gene: TRBD2

CDR3nt: TGTGCCTGGACACCGGGACAGGGGCCTATAGCCTTC
CDR3aa: CAWTPGQGPIAF
len: 12
j_gene: TRBJ1-2
v_gene: TRBV30
abundance: -
d_gene: TRBD1

CDR3nt: TGCGCCAGCAGCTCCGTCGGGGGAGGCAGGGAGACCCAGTACTTC
CDR3aa: CASSSVGGGRETQYF
len: 15
j_gene: TRBJ2-5
v_gene: TRBV4-3
abundance: -
d_gene: -

CDR3nt: TGTGCCAGCAGTGAGACAGGGGTAGGGAAACTGTTTTTT
CDR3aa: CASSETGVGKLFF
len: 13
j_gene: TRBJ1-4
v_gene: TRBV25-1
abundance: -
d_gene: TRBD1

CDR3nt: TGTGCCAGCAGCAAGGGGTTAGATACGCAGTATTTT
CDR3aa: CASSKGLDTQYF
len: 12
j_gene: TRBJ2-3
v_gene: TRBV21-1
abundance: many
d_gene: -

CDR3nt: TGTGCCAGCATTGGGTACGAGCAGTACTTC
CDR3aa: CASIGYEQYF
len: 10
j_gene: TRBJ2-7
v_gene: TRBV6-1
abundance: few
d_gene: -

CDR3nt: TGTGCCAGCAGCACTCGGACTAGCGGGAGCGGCGATACGCAGTATTTT
CDR3aa: CASSTRTSGSGDTQYF
len: 16
j_gene: TRBJ2-3
v_gene: TRBV7-8
abundance: -
d_gene: TRBD2

CDR3nt: TGCGCCAGCAGCTTAGTTATGACAGGGGGACAGGATGAGCAGTTCTTC
CDR3aa: CASSLVMTGGQDEQFF
len: 16
j_gene: TRBJ2-1
v_gene: TRBV5-1
abundance: few
d_gene: TRBD1

CDR3nt: TGTGCCAGCAGCCAAGTCGGTTATGGCTACACCTTC
CDR3aa: CASSQVGYGYTF
len: 12
j_gene: TRBJ1-2
v_gene: TRBV14
abundance: -
d_gene: -

CDR3nt: TGCAGCGGGACTAGCGGAGAGCAGTTCTTC
CDR3aa: CSGTSGEQFF
len: 10
j_gene: TRBJ2-1
v_gene: TRBV29-1
abundance: many
d_gene: TRBD2

CDR3nt: TGTGCCAGCAGCCCGTTGACGGGGGTATACAATGAGCAGTTCTTC
CDR3aa: CASSPLTGVYNEQFF
len: 15
j_gene: TRBJ2-1
v_gene: TRBV11-2
abundance: -
d_gene: -

CDR3nt: TGTGCCAGCCAGCGGACAGCCTACAATGAGCAGTTCTTC
CDR3aa: CASQRTAYNEQFF
len: 13
j_gene: TRBJ2-1
v_gene: TRBV6-5
abundance: few
d_gene: -

CDR3nt: TGTGCCAGCAGCTTAGGCGGGGGCACTGAAGCTTTCTTT
CDR3aa: CASSLGGGTEAFF
len: 13
j_gene: TRBJ1-1
v_gene: TRBV7-9
abundance: -
d_gene: -

CDR3nt: TGTGCCAGCAGCCATGGACAGTACAATGAGCAGTTCTTC
CDR3aa: CASSHGQYNEQFF
len: 13
j_gene: TRBJ2-1
v_gene: TRBV14
abundance: few
d_gene: -

CDR3nt: TGTGCCAGCAGACGGGCTCAGGTGACGGGGACCCAGTACTTC
CDR3aa: CASRRAQVTGTQYF
len: 14
j_gene: TRBJ2-5
v_gene: TRBV6-5
abundance: few
d_gene: -

CDR3nt: TGTGCCAGCAGTGAATTTGATGAGCAGTTCTTC
CDR3aa: CASSEFDEQFF
len: 11
j_gene: TRBJ2-1
v_gene: TRBV25-1
abundance: few
d_gene: -

CDR3nt: TGTGCCAGCAGCGAAGACAGGGTGAACACTGAAGCTTTCTTT
CDR3aa: CASSEDRVNTEAFF
len: 14
j_gene: TRBJ1-1
v_gene: TRBV11-3
abundance: few
d_gene: TRBD1

CDR3nt: TGTGCCAGCTCACCACCGGGCACTAAATATGGCTACACCTTC
CDR3aa: CASSPPGTKYGYTF
len: 14
j_gene: TRBJ1-2
v_gene: TRBV18
abundance: -
d_gene: -

CDR3nt: TGTGCCAGCAGCGCCTCCTCCGGTAACCAAGAGACCCAGTACTTC
CDR3aa: CASSASSGNQETQYF
len: 15
j_gene: TRBJ2-5
v_gene: TRBV7-2
abundance: -
d_gene: -

CDR3nt: TGTGCCAGCAGCTTGGCTGGTGGGAAACTGTTTTTT
CDR3aa: CASSLAGGKLFF
len: 12
j_gene: TRBJ1-4
v_gene: TRBV5-6
abundance: -
d_gene: -

CDR3nt: TGTGCCAGCAGTGAATCCTCAGCCAAAAACATTCAGTACTTC
CDR3aa: CASSESSAKNIQYF
len: 14
j_gene: TRBJ2-4
v_gene: TRBV25-1
abundance: -
d_gene: -

CDR3nt: TGTGCCAGCAGCTACGGGACTAGCGAGGAGCAGTACTTC
CDR3aa: CASSYGTSEEQYF
len: 13
j_gene: TRBJ2-7
v_gene: TRBV5-4
abundance: -
d_gene: TRBD2

CDR3nt: TGTGCCAGCAGCCGACCGGGACAGGGGTTCAATGAGCAGTTCTTC
CDR3aa: CASSRPGQGFNEQFF
len: 15
j_gene: TRBJ2-1
v_gene: TRBV6-6
abundance: -
d_gene: TRBD1

CDR3nt: TGCGCCAGCAGCCAAGATCTTACCGGGGAGCTGTTTTTT
CDR3aa: CASSQDLTGELFF
len: 13
j_gene: TRBJ2-2
v_gene: TRBV4-3
abundance: -
d_gene: -

CDR3nt: TGCAGCGCACGACAGTATGAAAAACTGTTTTTT
CDR3aa: CSARQYEKLFF
len: 11
j_gene: TRBJ1-4
v_gene: TRBV29-1
abundance: many
d_gene: -

CDR3nt: TGTGCCAGCAGCCCCCCAGGCCGGGACACCGCCTACGAGCAGTACTTC
CDR3aa: CASSPPGRDTAYEQYF
len: 16
j_gene: TRBJ2-7
v_gene: TRBV7-6
abundance: -
d_gene: -

CDR3nt: TGTGCCAGCAGCTTAACCTCTAGCGGGAGCACGAAGACCCAGTACTTC
CDR3aa: CASSLTSSGSTKTQYF
len: 16
j_gene: TRBJ2-5
v_gene: TRBV7-3
abundance: -
d_gene: TRBD2

CDR3nt: TGTGCCAGCTCACCAGTGGGGGACTCCTACGAGCAGTACTTC
CDR3aa: CASSPVGDSYEQYF
len: 14
j_gene: TRBJ2-7
v_gene: TRBV18
abundance: few
d_gene: -

CDR3nt: TGTGCCAGCGCCCAGTTACTGACCCCCCAAGAGACCCAGTACTTC
CDR3aa: CASAQLLTPQETQYF
len: 15
j_gene: TRBJ2-5
v_gene: TRBV18
abundance: -
d_gene: -

CDR3nt: TGCGCCAGCAGCTTGGACAGGCCAAATGAGCAGTTCTTC
CDR3aa: CASSLDRPNEQFF
len: 13
j_gene: TRBJ2-1
v_gene: TRBV5-1
abundance: few
d_gene: -

CDR3nt: TGTGCCTGGAGTAGCTGGCATGAAAAACTGTTTTTT
CDR3aa: CAWSSWHEKLFF
len: 12
j_gene: TRBJ1-4
v_gene: TRBV30
abundance: few
d_gene: -

CDR3nt: TGTGCCAGCAGCCCAAGTAGCAGGGTTGGCACAGATACGCAGTATTTT
CDR3aa: CASSPSSRVGTDTQYF
len: 16
j_gene: TRBJ2-3
v_gene: TRBV7-9
abundance: -
d_gene: -

CDR3nt: TGTGCCTGGAGTGTCGGTGAGAAACTGTTTTTT
CDR3aa: CAWSVGEKLFF
len: 11
j_gene: TRBJ1-4
v_gene: TRBV30
abundance: few
d_gene: -

CDR3nt: TGTGCCAGCAGCCTACAGCGGAGCAATCAGCCCCAGCATTTT
CDR3aa: CASSLQRSNQPQHF
len: 14
j_gene: TRBJ1-5
v_gene: TRBV7-2
abundance: -
d_gene: -